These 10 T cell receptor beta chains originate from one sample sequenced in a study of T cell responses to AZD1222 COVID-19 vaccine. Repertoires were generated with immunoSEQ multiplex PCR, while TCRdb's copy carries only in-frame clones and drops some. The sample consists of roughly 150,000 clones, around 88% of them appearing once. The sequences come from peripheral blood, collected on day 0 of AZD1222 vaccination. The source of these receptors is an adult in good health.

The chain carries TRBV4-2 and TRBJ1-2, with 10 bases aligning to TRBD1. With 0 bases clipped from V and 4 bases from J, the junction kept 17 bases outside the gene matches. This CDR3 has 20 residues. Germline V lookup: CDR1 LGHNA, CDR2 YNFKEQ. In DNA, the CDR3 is TGTGCCAGCAGCCAAGATCTGAATCCCGACAGGGGGCCGTTCTCCTATGGCTACACCTTC. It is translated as CASSQDLNPDRGPFSYGYTF.

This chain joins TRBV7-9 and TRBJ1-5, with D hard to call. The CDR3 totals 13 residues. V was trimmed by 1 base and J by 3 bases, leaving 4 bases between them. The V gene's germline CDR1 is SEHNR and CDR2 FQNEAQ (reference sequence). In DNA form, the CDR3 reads TGTGCCAGCAGCTTAGAGCACAATCAGCCCCAGCATTTT. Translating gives CASSLEHNQPQHF.

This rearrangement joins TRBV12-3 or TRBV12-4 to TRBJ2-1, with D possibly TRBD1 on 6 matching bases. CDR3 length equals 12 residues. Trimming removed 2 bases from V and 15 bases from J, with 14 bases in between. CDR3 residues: CASSLLGAWGFF. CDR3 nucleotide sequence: TGTGCCAGCAGTTTATTGGGGGCTTGGGGGTTCTTC.

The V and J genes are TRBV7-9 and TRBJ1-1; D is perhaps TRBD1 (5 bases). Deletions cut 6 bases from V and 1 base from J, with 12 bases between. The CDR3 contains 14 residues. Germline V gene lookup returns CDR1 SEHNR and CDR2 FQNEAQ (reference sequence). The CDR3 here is CASRIQAANTEAFF. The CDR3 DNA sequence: TGTGCCAGCAGGATACAGGCCGCGAACACTGAAGCTTTCTTT.

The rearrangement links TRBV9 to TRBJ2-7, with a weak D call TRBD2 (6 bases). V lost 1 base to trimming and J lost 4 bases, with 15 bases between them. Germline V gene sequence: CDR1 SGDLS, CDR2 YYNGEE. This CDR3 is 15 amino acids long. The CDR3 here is CASSVYGSRGYEQYF. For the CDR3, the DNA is TGTGCCAGCAGCGTATACGGGAGCCGGGGGTACGAGCAGTACTTC.

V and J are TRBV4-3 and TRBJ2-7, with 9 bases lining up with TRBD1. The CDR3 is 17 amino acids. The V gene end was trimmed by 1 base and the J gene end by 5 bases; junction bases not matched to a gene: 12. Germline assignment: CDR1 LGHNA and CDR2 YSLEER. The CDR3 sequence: CASSQVGPGQGFNEQYF. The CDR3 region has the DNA TGCGCCAGCAGCCAAGTCGGACCGGGACAGGGTTTCAACGAGCAGTACTTC.

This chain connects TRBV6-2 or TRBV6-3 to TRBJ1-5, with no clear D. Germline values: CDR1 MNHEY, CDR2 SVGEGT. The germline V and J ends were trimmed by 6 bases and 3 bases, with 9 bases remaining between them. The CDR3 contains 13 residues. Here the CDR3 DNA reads TGTGCCAGCAGCTTACTCTACAATCAGCCCCAGCATTTT. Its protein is CASSLLYNQPQHF.

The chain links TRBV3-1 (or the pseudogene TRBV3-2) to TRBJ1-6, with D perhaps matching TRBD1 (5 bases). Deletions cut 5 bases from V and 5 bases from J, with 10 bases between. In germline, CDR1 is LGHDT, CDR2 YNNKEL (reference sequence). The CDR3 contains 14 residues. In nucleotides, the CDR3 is TGTGCCAGCAGCTCGAAGGGGAATAATTCACCCCTCCACTTT. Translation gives CASSSKGNNSPLHF.

CDR3 sequence: CASSQQGDPDTQYF. The CDR3 nucleotides are TGTGCCAGCAGCCAACAGGGAGACCCAGATACGCAGTATTTT. This chain uses TRBV5-4 with TRBJ2-3, with a tentative D call TRBD1 (6 bases). CDR1 and CDR2 (germline): SGHNT, YYREEE (reference sequence). V lost 4 bases to trimming and J lost 4 bases, with 13 bases between them. CDR3 size: 14 residues.

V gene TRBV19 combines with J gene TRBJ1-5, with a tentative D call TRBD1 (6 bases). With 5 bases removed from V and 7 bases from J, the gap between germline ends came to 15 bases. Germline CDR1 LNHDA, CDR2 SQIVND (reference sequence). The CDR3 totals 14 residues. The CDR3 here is CASSGGKGDQPQHF. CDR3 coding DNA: TGTGCCAGTAGTGGCGGTAAGGGGGACCAGCCCCAGCATTTT.